The 10 T cell receptor beta chains below come from one sample, sequenced in a study of shared clonotypes between healthy human individuals. Naivety among CD8 cells was defined by CD45RO negativity and positive CCR7 selection, thereby excluding terminally differentiated effector memory CD45RA+ cells. Here immunoSEQ multiplex PCR was the method, and the copy in TCRdb shows in-frame clones only, minus some. The sample carries about 2.1 million clones, 93% recorded once. Sequences were obtained from naive CD8+ T cells from PBMCs. Receptors originate from a man aged 18 to 30 in good health. Some clones in this sample may be carry-over from other donors' samples.

V is TRBV27 and J is TRBJ1-5; 7 bases agree with TRBD1. Germline CDR1 MNHEY, CDR2 SMNVEV (reference sequence). The length of the CDR3 is 17 residues. V shed 1 base and J 0 bases; nucleotides not matched to a gene: 6. The DNA for the CDR3 is TGTGCCAGCAGTTTATTGTGGGACAGCTTTAGCAATCAGCCCCAGCATTTT. Protein product: CASSLLWDSFSNQPQHF.

Concerning this clone itself: This may stem from a read error, because a much larger clone lies one nucleotide away. The same CDR3 can be traced to other DNA sequences in this sample. V usage is TRBV2 and J usage is TRBJ2-3, with 11 bases fitting TRBD2. V was pared by 4 bases and J by 1 base, with 1 base of the junction left unmatched. The CDR3 has 15 residues. CDR1 SNHLY and CDR2 FYNNEI come from the germline V gene. CDR3 amino acids: CASSALAGGTDTQYF. The CDR3 DNA reads as TGTGCCAGCAGTGCACTAGCGGGAGGCACAGATACGCAGTATTTT.

This clone was seen just once. The chain is built from TRBV19 and TRBJ2-1; 11 bases agree with TRBD1. CDR1 and CDR2 (germline): LNHDA, SQIVND (reference sequence). This CDR3 comprises 17 residues. The J segment lost 3 bases and the V segment lost 3 bases, leaving 7 bases of the junction unmatched. CDR3 loop: CASSIPPDRGLYNEQFF. Written as DNA, the CDR3 is TGTGCCAGTAGTATCCCTCCGGACAGGGGGCTCTACAATGAGCAGTTCTTC.

The chain joins TRBV11-2 to TRBJ1-1; TRBD1 agrees at 9 bases. CDR3 length: 15 amino acids. CDR1 SGHAT and CDR2 FQNNGV come from the germline V gene. The junction had 4 bases not matched to a gene; V was cut back by 5 bases and J by 0 bases. The CDR3 bases are TGTGCCAGCAGCGCGAGGGACAGGGTGAACACTGAAGCTTTCTTT. Translated, it gives CASSARDRVNTEAFF. Filled out from reference TRBV11-2 and TRBJ1-1, the complete variable domain reads EAGVAQSPRYKIIEKRQSVAFWCNPISGHATLYWYQQILGQGPKLLIQFQNNGVVDDSQLPKDRFSAERLKGVDSTLKIQPAKLEDSAVYLCASSARDRVNTEAFFGQGTRLTVV.

About this clone itself: Other DNA sequences in this specimen translate into the identical CDR3. This chain connects TRBV29-1 to TRBJ2-1, with D possibly being TRBD2 (7 bases). This CDR3 has 13 residues. With 4 bases removed from V and 4 bases from J, the gap between germline ends came to 11 bases. Germline V gene sequence: CDR1 SQVTM, CDR2 ANQGSEA. The CDR3 sequence: CSVVGGQYNEQFF. In DNA form, the CDR3 reads TGCAGCGTTGTGGGGGGGCAATACAATGAGCAGTTCTTC.

V gene TRBV5-5 combines with J gene TRBJ2-1; D ambiguous. Looked up from germline, CDR1 is SGHKS and CDR2 is YYEKEE (reference sequence). V lost 0 bases to trimming and J lost 0 bases, with 13 bases between them. CDR3 length equals 17 residues. CDR3 loop: CASSLGIYVNSYNEQFF. The CDR3 bases are TGTGCCAGCAGCTTGGGTATCTACGTCAACTCCTACAATGAGCAGTTCTTC.

V and J are TRBV5-4 and TRBJ2-7, with 7 bases that match TRBD1. Germline V gene sequence: CDR1 SGHNT, CDR2 YYREEE (reference sequence). The J segment lost 1 base and the V segment lost 4 bases, leaving 5 bases of the junction unmatched. This CDR3 has 14 residues. Here the CDR3 reads CASSPGTESYEQYF. The CDR3 bases are TGTGCCAGCAGCCCAGGGACAGAGTCCTACGAGCAGTACTTC. Looking up the rest from reference TRBV5-4 and TRBJ2-7 gives the full variable domain: ETGVTQSPTHLIKTRGQQVTLRCSSQSGHNTVSWYQQALGQGPQFIFQYYREEENGRGNFPPRFSGLQFPNYSSELNVNALELDDSALYLCASSPGTESYEQYFGPGTRLTVT.

The chain recombines TRBV19 with TRBJ1-5, with unresolved D. This CDR3 region has 17 residues. Trimming took 0 bases from V and 5 from J, leaving 17 bases between them. Germline assignment: CDR1 LNHDA and CDR2 SQIVND (reference sequence). The CDR3 region has the DNA TGTGCCAGTAGTATAGATGATGAGGTATGGGCTTATCAGCCCCAGCATTTT. Translating gives CASSIDDEVWAYQPQHF.

J is TRBJ2-2 and V is TRBV9; TRBD2 matches at 8 bases. The CDR3 is made up of 15 amino acids. CDR1 and CDR2 from the germline V gene are SGDLS and YYNGEE. Unmatched junction bases numbered 4, after V lost 4 bases and J lost 2 bases. The DNA for the CDR3 is TGTGCCAGCAGCCAAAGCGGGAGTAACACCGGGGAGCTGTTTTTT. Its translation is CASSQSGSNTGELFF.

This clone was seen a handful of times. This chain joins TRBV2 and TRBJ1-1; 9 bases fit TRBD1. This CDR3 region has 16 residues. The V gene's germline CDR1 is SNHLY and CDR2 FYNNEI. The J segment lost 4 bases and the V segment lost 5 bases, leaving 11 bases of the junction unmatched. This CDR3 is CASSPPRTGVATEAFF. DNA for the CDR3: TGTGCCAGCAGTCCTCCAAGGACAGGGGTGGCCACTGAAGCTTTCTTT.